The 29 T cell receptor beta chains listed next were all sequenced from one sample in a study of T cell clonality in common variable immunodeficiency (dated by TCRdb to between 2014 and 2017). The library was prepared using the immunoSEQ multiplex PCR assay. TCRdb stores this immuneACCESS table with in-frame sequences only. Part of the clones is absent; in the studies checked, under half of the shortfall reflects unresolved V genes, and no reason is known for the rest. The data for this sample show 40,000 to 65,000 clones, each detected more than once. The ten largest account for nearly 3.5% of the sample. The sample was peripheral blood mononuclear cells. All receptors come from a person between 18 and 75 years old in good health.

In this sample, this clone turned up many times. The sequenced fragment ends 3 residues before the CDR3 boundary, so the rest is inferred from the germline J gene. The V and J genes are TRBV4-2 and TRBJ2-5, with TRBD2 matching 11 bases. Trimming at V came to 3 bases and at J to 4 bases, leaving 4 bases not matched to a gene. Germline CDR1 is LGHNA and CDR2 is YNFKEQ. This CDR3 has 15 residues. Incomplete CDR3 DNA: TGTGCCAGCAGCCACACTAGCGGGAGTGGAGAGACC. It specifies CASSHTSGSGET. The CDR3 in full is CASSHTSGSGETQYF.

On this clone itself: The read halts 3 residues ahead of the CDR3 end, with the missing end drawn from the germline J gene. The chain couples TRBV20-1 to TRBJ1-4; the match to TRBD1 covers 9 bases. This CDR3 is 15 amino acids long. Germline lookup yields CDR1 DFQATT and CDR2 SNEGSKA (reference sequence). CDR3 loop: CSATPGQGVASPLFF. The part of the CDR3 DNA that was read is TGCAGTGCTACCCCGGGACAGGGAGTTGCTTCACCA.

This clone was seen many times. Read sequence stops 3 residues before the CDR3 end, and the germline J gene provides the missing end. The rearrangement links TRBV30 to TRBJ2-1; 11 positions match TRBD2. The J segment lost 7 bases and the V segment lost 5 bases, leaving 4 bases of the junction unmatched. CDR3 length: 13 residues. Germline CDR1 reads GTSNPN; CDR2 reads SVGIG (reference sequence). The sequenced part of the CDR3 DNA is TGTGCCTGGTCAAGACTAGCGGGAAATGAG. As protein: CAWSRLAGNE. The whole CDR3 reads CAWSRLAGNEQFF.

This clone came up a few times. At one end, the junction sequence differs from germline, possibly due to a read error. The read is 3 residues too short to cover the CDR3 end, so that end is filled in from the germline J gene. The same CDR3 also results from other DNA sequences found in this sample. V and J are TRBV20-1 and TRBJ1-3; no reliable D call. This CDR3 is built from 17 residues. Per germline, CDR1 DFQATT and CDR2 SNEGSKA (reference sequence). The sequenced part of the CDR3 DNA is TGCAGTGCTAGAGATATGATGCGGAAGGATCCTGGAAACACG. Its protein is CSARDMMRKDPGNT. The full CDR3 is CSARDMMRKDPGNTIYF.

Partial CDR3 DNA: TGTGCCTGGAGTAGCACCCGGGGAGGGCTCGGCTATGGT. It specifies CAWSSTRGGLGYG. The complete CDR3 sequence is CAWSSTRGGLGYGQYF. This chain links TRBV30 with TRBJ2-4; 7 nucleotides match TRBD2. The read comes to an end 3 residues before the CDR3 does, leaving the germline J gene to fill in the end. The CDR3 consists of 16 residues. Germline V gene lookup returns CDR1 GTSNPN and CDR2 SVGIG (reference sequence).

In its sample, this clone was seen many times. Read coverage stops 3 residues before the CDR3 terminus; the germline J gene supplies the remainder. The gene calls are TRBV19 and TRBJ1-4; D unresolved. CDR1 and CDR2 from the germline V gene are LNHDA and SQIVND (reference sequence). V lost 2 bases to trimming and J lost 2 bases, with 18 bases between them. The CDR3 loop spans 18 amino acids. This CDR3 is CASSITFAMVGTNEKLFF. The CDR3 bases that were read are TGTGCCAGTAGTATAACTTTCGCTATGGTCGGGACTAATGAAAAA. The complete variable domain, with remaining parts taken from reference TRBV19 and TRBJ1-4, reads DGGITQSPKYLFRKEGQNVTLSCEQNLNHDAMYWYRQDPGQGLRLIYYSQIVNDFQKGDIAEGYSVSREKKESFPLTVTSAQKNPTAFYLCASSITFAMVGTNEKLFFGSGTQLSVL.

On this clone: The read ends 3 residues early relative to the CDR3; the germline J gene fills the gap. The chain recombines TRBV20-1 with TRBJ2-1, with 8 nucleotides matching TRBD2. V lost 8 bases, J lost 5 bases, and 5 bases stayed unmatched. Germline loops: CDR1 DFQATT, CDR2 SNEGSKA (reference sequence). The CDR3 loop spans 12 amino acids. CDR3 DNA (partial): TGCAGTCTCGGACTAGCAGACAATGAG. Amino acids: CSLGLADNE. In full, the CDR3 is CSLGLADNEQFF.

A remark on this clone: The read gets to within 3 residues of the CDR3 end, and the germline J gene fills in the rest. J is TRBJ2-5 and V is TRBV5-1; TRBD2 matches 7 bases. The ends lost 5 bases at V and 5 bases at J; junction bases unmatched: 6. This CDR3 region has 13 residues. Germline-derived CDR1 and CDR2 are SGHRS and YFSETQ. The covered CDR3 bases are TGCGCCAGCAGTTCCTTCGGGGGGGAGACC. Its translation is CASSSFGGET. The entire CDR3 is CASSSFGGETQYF.

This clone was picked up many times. The part of the CDR3 DNA that was read is TGCAGTGCTAAAACTACTAGCGGGAGGGAGACAGATACG. It codes for CSAKTTSGRETDT. The whole CDR3 is CSAKTTSGRETDTQYF. The chain employs TRBV20-1 and TRBJ2-3; 13 bases line up with TRBD2. The CDR3 goes on 3 residues after the read ends, and that part is filled in from the germline J gene. This CDR3 has 16 residues. After removal of 4 bases from V and 3 bases from J, the junction contained 7 bases not matched to a gene. CDR1 is DFQATT and CDR2 is SNEGSKA in the germline V gene (reference sequence).

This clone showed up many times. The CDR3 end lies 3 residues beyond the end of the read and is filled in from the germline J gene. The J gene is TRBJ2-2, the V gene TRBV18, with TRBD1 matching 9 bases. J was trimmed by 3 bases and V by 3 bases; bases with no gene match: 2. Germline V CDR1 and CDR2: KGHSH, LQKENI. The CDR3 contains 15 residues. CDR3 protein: CASSPGTGYTGELFF. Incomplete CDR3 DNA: TGTGCCAGCTCACCTGGGACAGGGTACACCGGGGAG.

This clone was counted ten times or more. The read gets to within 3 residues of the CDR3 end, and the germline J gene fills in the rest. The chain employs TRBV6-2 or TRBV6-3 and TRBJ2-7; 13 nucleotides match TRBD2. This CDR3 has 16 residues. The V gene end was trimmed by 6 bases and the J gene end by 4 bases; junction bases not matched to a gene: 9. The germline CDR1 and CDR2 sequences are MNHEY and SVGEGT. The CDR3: CASSRLGTSGIYEQYF. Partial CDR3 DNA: TGTGCCAGCAGCCGACTCGGGACTAGCGGGATATACGAG.

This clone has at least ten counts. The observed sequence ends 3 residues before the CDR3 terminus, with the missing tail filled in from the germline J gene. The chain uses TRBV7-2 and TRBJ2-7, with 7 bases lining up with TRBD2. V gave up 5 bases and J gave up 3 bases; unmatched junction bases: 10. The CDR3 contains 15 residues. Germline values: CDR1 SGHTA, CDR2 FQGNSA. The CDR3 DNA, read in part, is TGTGCCAGCAGCCCCGGGGCTAGCGGAAACTACGAG. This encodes CASSPGASGNYE. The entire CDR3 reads CASSPGASGNYEQYF.

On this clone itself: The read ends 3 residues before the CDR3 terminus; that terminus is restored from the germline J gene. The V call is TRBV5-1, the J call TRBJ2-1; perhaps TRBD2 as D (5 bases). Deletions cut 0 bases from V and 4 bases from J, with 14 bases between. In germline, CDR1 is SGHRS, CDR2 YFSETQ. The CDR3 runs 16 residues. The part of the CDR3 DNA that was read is TGCGCCAGCAGCTTGGTTAGTCAGAGGGTTTACAATGAG. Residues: CASSLVSQRVYNE. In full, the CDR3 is CASSLVSQRVYNEQFF.

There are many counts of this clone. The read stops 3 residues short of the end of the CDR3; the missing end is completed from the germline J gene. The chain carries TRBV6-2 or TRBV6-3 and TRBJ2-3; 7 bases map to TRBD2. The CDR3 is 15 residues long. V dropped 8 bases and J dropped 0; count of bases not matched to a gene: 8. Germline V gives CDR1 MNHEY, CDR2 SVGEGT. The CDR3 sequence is CASGLAGGSTDTQYF. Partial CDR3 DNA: TGTGCCAGCGGGTTAGCGGGCGGAAGCACAGATACG.

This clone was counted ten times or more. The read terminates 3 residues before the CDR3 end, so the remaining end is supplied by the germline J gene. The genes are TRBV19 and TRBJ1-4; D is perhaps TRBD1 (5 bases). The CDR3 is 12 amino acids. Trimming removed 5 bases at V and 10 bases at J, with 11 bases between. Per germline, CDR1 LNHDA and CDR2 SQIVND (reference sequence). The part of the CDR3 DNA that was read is TGTGCCAGTAGTCCCCGAAGGGGAAAA. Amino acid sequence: CASSPRRGK. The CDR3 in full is CASSPRRGKLFF.

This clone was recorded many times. CDR3 DNA (partial): TGTGCCAGTAGTATAAAAGGTTCTGGAAACACC. It translates to CASSIKGSGNT. The entire CDR3 protein is CASSIKGSGNTIYF. The chain carries TRBV19 and TRBJ1-3; D unclear. The read falls 3 residues short of the CDR3 end, and the missing part is taken from the germline J gene. V lost 2 bases and J lost 1, with 6 bases in between. Germline V gene lookup returns CDR1 LNHDA and CDR2 SQIVND (reference sequence). The CDR3 totals 14 residues.

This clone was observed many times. The DNA read from the CDR3 is TGTGCCAGCAGCCGGTCCGGAGCAGCGGGAGGGACCGGGGAG. It translates to CASSRSGAAGGTGE. The full-length CDR3 reads as CASSRSGAAGGTGELFF. The J gene is TRBJ2-2, the V gene TRBV4-2, with TRBD2 identical over 10 bases. With the read ending 3 residues before the CDR3 end, the germline J gene is used to fill in that end. The CDR3 loop spans 17 amino acids. CDR1 is LGHNA, CDR2 YNFKEQ, per germline. V dropped 4 bases and J dropped 5; count of bases not matched to a gene: 10.

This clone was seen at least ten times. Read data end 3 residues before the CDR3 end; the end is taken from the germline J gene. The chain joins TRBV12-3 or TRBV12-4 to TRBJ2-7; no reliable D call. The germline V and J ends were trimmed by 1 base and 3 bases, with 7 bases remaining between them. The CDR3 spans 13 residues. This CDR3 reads CASSLGLVYEQYF. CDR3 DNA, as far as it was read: TGTGCCAGCAGTTTAGGGCTGGTCTACGAG.

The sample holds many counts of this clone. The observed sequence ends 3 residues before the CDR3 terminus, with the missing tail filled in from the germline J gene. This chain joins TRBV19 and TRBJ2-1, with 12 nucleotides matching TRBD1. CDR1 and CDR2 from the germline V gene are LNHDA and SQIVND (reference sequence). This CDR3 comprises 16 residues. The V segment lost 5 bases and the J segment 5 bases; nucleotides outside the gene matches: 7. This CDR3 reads CASSAAGQGAHNEQFF. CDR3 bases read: TGTGCCAGTAGTGCCGCGGGACAGGGGGCCCACAATGAG.

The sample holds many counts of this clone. The covered CDR3 bases are TGCGCCAGCAGCTTCCTGACTAGCGGGGACAATGAG. This gives the protein CASSFLTSGDNE. The complete CDR3 sequence is CASSFLTSGDNEQFF. This sequence joins TRBV5-1 and TRBJ2-1, with TRBD2 identical over 11 bases. The sequenced fragment ends 3 residues before the CDR3 boundary, so the rest is inferred from the germline J gene. V trimming: 2 bases; J trimming: 5 bases; junction bases outside the gene matches: 3. CDR3 length: 15 residues. The germline gives CDR1 SGHRS, CDR2 YFSETQ.

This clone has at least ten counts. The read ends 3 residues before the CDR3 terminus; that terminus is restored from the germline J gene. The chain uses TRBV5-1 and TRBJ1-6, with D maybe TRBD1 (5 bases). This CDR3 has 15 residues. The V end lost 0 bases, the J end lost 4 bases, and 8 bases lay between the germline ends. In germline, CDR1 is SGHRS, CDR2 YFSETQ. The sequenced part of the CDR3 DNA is TGCGCCAGCAGCTTGGAGTCAGGGTATAATTCACCC. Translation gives CASSLESGYNSP. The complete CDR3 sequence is CASSLESGYNSPLHF.

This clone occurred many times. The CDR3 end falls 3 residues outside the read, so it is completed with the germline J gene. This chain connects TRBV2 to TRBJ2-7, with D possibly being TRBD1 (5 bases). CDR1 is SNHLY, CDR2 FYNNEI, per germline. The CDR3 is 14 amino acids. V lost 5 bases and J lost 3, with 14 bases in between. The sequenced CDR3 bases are TGTGCCAGCAGTTTTCCCGACAGTTTCTACGAG. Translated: CASSFPDSFYE. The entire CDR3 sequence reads CASSFPDSFYEQYF. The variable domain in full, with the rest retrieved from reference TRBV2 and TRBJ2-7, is EPEVTQTPSHQVTQMGQEVILRCVPISNHLYFYWYRQILGQKVEFLVSFYNNEISEKSEIFDDQFSVERPDGSNFTLKIRSTKLEDSAMYFCASSFPDSFYEQYFGPGTRLTVT.

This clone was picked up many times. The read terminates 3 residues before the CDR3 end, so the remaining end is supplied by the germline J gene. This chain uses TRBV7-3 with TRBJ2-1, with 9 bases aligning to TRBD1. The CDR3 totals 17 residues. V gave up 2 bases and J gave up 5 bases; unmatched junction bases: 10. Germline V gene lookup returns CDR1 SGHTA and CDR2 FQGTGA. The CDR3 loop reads CASSLQPGQGYHNEQFF. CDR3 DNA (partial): TGTGCCAGCAGCTTACAGCCGGGACAGGGTTACCACAATGAG.

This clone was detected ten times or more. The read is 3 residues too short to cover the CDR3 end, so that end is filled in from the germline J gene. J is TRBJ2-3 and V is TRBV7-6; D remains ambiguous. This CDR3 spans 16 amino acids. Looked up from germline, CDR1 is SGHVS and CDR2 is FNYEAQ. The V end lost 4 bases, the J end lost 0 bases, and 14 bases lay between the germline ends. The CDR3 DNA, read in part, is TGTGCCAGCAGCTCGACGGGTGGCCCGAGCACAGATACG. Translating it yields CASSSTGGPSTDT. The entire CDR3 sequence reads CASSSTGGPSTDTQYF.

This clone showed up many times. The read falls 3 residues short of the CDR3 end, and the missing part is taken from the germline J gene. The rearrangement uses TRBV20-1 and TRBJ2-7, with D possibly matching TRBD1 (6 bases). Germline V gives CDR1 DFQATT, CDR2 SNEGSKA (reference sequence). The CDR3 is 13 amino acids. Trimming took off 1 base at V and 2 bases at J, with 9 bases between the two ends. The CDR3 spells CSARGDTPYEQYF. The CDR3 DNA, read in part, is TGCAGTGCTAGAGGGGACACTCCCTACGAG.

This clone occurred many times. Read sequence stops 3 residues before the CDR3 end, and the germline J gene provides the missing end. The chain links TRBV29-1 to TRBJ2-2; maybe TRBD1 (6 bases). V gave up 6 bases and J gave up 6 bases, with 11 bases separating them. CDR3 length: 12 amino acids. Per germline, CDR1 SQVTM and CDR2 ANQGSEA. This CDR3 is CSVAGVAGELFF. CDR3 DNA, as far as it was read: TGCAGCGTAGCAGGGGTGGCCGGGGAG.

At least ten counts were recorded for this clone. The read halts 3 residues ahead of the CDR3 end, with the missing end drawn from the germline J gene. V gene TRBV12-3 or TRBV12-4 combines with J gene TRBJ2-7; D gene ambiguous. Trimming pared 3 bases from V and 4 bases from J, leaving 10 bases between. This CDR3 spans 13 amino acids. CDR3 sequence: CASSLGVGYEQYF. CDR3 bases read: TGTGCCAGCAGTTTGGGCGTTGGTTACGAG.

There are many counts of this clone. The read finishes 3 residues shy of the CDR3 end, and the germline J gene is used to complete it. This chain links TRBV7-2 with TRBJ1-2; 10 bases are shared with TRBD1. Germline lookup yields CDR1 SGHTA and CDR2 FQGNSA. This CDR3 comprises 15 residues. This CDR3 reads CASSSTAGQGNGYTF. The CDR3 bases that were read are TGTGCCAGCAGCTCAACCGCGGGACAGGGGAACGGC.

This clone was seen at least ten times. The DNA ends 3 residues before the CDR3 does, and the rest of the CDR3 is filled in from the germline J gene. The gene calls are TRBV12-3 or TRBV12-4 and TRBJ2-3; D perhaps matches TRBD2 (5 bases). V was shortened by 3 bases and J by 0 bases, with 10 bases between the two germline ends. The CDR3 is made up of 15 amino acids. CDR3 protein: CASSFLGGSTDTQYF. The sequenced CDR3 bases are TGTGCCAGCAGTTTTCTTGGCGGGAGCACAGATACG.